This T cell receptor (beta chain) was sequenced during a study of blood T cell repertoires in COVID-19. As for the study in general: Samples taken during acute and convalescent COVID-19 were collected in the United States, Italy and Spain. Nucleic acid was either cDNA or gDNA, and it came from T cells, B-cell-depleted T cells, or PBMCs.

As processed by the authors: Reference gene primer amplification in the assay estimated nucleated cell counts. Profiled with immunoSEQ multiplex PCR; TCRdb holds only in-frame clones, not every one. From that table come the V and J calls and clone size; the DNA was used to work out D and trimming. The sample contains 300,000 to 450,000 clones, approximately 77% of which appear only once. CDR3 size: 14 residues. The V gene lost 3 bases and the J gene lost 4 bases, with 11 bases spanning the gap. Germline V gene sequence: CDR1 KGHDR, CDR2 SFDVKD. The origin of this receptor is a human donor with acute or convalescent COVID-19. The donor label of this sample is uncertain. This chain joins TRBV24-1 and TRBJ1-2, with TRBD1 as a possible D gene (5 bases). Material for sequencing was peripheral blood. The CDR3, as DNA: TGTGCCACCAGTGATCCCGGGACTACCTATGGCTACACCTTC. This gives the protein CATSDPGTTYGYTF.